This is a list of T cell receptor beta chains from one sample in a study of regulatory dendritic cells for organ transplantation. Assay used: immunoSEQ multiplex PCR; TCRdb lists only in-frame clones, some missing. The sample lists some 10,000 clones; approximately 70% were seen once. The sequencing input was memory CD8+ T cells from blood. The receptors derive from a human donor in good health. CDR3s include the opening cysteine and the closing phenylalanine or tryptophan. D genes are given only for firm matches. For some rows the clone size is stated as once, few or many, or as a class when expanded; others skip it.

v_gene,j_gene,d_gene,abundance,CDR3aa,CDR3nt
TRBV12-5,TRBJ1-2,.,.,CASGWWGAGLSNYGYTF,TGTGCTAGTGGTTGGTGGGGGGCAGGCCTGTCTAACTATGGCTACACCTTC
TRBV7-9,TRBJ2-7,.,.,CASSSEGHEQYF,TGTGCCAGCAGCTCCGAGGGACACGAGCAGTACTTC
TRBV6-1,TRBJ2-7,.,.,CASTAATVDEQYF,TGTGCCAGCACAGCGGCCACCGTAGACGAGCAGTACTTC
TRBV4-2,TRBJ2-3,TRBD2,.,CASSQGGGGATDTQYF,TGTGCCAGCAGCCAAGGTGGCGGGGGGGCCACAGATACGCAGTATTTT
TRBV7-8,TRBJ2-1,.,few,CASSLTTGVPPGEQFF,TGTGCCAGCAGCCTAACCACGGGAGTTCCCCCTGGTGAGCAGTTCTTC
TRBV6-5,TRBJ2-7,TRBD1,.,CASRRPTGGFYEQYF,TGTGCCAGCAGACGACCCACAGGGGGCTTTTACGAGCAGTACTTC
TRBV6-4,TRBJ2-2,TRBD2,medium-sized,CASSDRTSGELFF,TGTGCCAGCAGTGACCGGACTAGCGGGGAGCTGTTTTTT
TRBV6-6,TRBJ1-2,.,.,CASSYSFVGGYGYTF,TGTGCCAGCAGTTACTCGTTTGTCGGGGGATATGGCTACACCTTC
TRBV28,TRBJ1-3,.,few,CASRYKSSGNTIYF,TGTGCCAGCAGGTACAAGAGCTCTGGAAACACCATATATTTT
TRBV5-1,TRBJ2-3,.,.,CASSLEVTSTDTQYF,TGCGCCAGCAGCTTGGAAGTAACTAGCACAGATACGCAGTATTTT
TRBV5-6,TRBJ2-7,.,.,CASSPGFPFTYEQYF,TGTGCCAGCAGCCCCGGGTTCCCTTTTACCTACGAGCAGTACTTC
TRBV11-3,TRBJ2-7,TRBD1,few,CASSLGTGQEQYF,TGTGCCAGCAGCTTGGGGACAGGCCAAGAGCAGTACTTC
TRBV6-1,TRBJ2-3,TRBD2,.,CASSEEAGGPDTQYF,TGTGCCAGCAGTGAAGAAGCGGGGGGGCCAGATACGCAGTATTTT
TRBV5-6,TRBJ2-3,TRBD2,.,CASSLALAASTDTQYF,TGTGCCAGCAGCTTGGCACTAGCGGCTAGCACAGATACGCAGTATTTT
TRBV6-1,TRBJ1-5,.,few,CASSERGVSNQPQHF,TGTGCCAGCAGTGAAAGGGGGGTAAGCAATCAGCCCCAGCATTTT
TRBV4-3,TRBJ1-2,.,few,CASSQDRGTPNGYTF,TGCGCCAGCAGCCAAGATCGTGGGACTCCTAATGGCTACACCTTC
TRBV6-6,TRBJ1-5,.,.,CASSYQPQHF,TGTGCCAGCAGTTATCAGCCCCAGCATTTT
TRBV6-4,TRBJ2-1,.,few,CASSSDTHNEQFF,TGTGCCAGCAGTTCCGACACTCACAATGAGCAGTTCTTC
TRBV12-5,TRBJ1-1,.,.,CASPRGETENTEAFF,TGTGCTAGCCCTCGGGGTGAAACGGAAAACACTGAAGCTTTCTTT
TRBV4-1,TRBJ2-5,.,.,CASSIRHLQETQYF,TGCGCCAGCAGCATCCGACACCTCCAAGAGACCCAGTACTTC
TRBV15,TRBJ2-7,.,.,CATSRKGGSYEQYF,TGTGCCACCAGCCGCAAAGGGGGCTCCTACGAGCAGTACTTC
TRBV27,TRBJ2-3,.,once,CASSLDGITDTQYF,TGTGCCAGCAGTTTGGACGGCATCACAGATACGCAGTATTTT
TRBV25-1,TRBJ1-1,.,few,CASSEGANTEAFF,TGTGCCAGCAGTGAGGGGGCGAACACTGAAGCTTTCTTT
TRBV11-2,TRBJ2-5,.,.,CASSLLVGLQETQYF,TGTGCCAGCAGCTTGCTGGTAGGACTCCAAGAGACCCAGTACTTC
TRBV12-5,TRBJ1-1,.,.,CASGLEAGFAEAFF,TGTGCTAGTGGTTTAGAAGCAGGGTTCGCTGAAGCTTTCTTT
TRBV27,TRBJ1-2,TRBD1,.,CASSLSLPGGNGYTF,TGTGCCAGCAGTTTATCGCTTCCAGGGGGCAATGGCTACACCTTC
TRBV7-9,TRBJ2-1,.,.,CASSLAGTYNEQFF,TGTGCCAGCAGCTTAGCCGGGACCTACAATGAGCAGTTCTTC
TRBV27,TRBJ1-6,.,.,CASSPTSSYNSPLHF,TGTGCCAGCAGCCCGACAAGCTCCTATAATTCACCCCTCCACTTT
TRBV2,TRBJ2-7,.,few,CASSLGRVLPGEQYF,TGTGCCAGCAGTCTCGGCAGGGTCCTACCTGGGGAGCAGTACTTC
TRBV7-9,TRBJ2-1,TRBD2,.,CASSLMGLADYNEQFF,TGTGCCAGCAGCTTAATGGGCCTAGCGGATTACAATGAGCAGTTCTTC
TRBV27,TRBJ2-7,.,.,CASSLGSTLLYEQYF,TGTGCCAGCAGTTTAGGTTCGACGCTCCTCTACGAGCAGTACTTC
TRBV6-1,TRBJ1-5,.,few,CASTRTADSNQPQHF,TGTGCCAGCACCCGGACGGCCGATAGCAATCAGCCCCAGCATTTT
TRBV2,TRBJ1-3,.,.,CASSEGISSGNTIYF,TGTGCCAGCAGTGAAGGGATTAGTTCTGGAAACACCATATATTTT